The 9 T cell receptor beta chains below all came from one sample that was sequenced in a study of T-cell reconstitution after alpha-beta-depleted transplantation in children. Library preparation (for TCRbeta) was performed with unique molecular identifiers. TCRdb itself ran the PCR reads through MiXCR, one entry per CDR3 protein. The repertoire has a few hundred thousand distinct CDR3 sequences, under 9.5% of them found once; the top ten carry 6.2%. Sequencing was performed on PBMCs from the stem cell graft donor, taken from the stem cell graft. These receptors all come from a human donor who donated a stem cell graft to a child with acute lymphoblastic leukemia.

The V gene is TRBV27, the J gene TRBJ2-1; 15 bases fit TRBD2. There are 16 residues in the CDR3. The J segment lost 1 base and the V segment lost 8 bases, leaving 3 bases of the junction unmatched. Looked up from germline, CDR1 is MNHEY and CDR2 is SMNVEV (reference sequence). CDR3 DNA: TGTGCCAGCGGGACTAGCGGGGGGTATTCCTACAATGAGCAGTTCTTC. As protein: CASGTSGGYSYNEQFF.

This clonotype appeared a single time. The CDR3 sequence: CASSLFWGGYGYTF. The CDR3 DNA sequence: TGTGCCAGCAGCTTGTTCTGGGGAGGCTATGGCTACACCTTC. The gene calls are TRBV5-5 and TRBJ1-2; D uncertain. The V gene lost 1 base and the J gene lost 4 bases, with 11 bases spanning the gap. CDR1 is SGHKS, CDR2 YYEKEE, per germline (reference sequence). CDR3 size: 14 residues.

The sample holds a few counts of this clonotype. The chain joins TRBV12-3 or TRBV12-4 to TRBJ2-7, with D possibly being TRBD1 (6 bases). Trimming removed 6 bases at V and 9 bases at J, with 21 bases between. The CDR3 spans 14 residues. The CDR3 nucleotides are TGTGCCAGCAGCATCCAAGATCGGGACAACGGGCAGTACTTC. Translation gives CASSIQDRDNGQYF.

This clonotype was found many times. The genes are TRBV7-2 and TRBJ1-6, with TRBD1 matching 8 bases. The CDR3 covers 16 residues. Germline V gives CDR1 SGHTA, CDR2 FQGNSA. V lost 8 bases and J lost 11; bases outside the gene matches: 17. CDR3 bases: TGTGCCAGCCTTCAAGGAATCCCAGGGGGCGGTACACCCCTCCACTTT. Translation: CASLQGIPGGGTPLHF. The complete variable domain, with remaining parts taken from reference TRBV7-2 and TRBJ1-6, reads GAGVSQSPSNKVTEKGKDVELRCDPISGHTALYWYRQSLGQGLEFLIYFQGNSAPDKSGLPSDRFSAERTGGSVSTLTIQRTQQEDSAVYLCASLQGIPGGGTPLHFGNGTRLTVT.

Only a few counts were recorded for this clonotype. Written as DNA, the CDR3 is TGCGCCAGCAGCCCGCCGACTGGAAACACCGGGGAGCTGTTTTTT. Translating it yields CASSPPTGNTGELFF. The gene calls are TRBV5-1 and TRBJ2-2; D not certain. V was trimmed by 4 bases and J by 2 bases, leaving 12 bases between them. Germline assignment: CDR1 SGHRS and CDR2 YFSETQ. The CDR3 length is 15 residues.

The table lists this clonotype with many counts. V usage is TRBV6-1 and J usage is TRBJ2-5; D is unclear. V dropped 6 bases and J dropped 1 base, with 18 bases sitting between them. Germline assignment: CDR1 MNHNS and CDR2 SASEGT. CDR3 size: 16 residues. The CDR3 reads CASRAKTVVLQETQYF. The CDR3 DNA is TGTGCCAGCAGGGCTAAGACGGTGGTTCTCCAAGAGACCCAGTACTTC.

There are a few counts of this clonotype. The V and J genes are TRBV9 and TRBJ1-2; 12 bases map to TRBD1. CDR3 length: 16 residues. Germline V gene lookup returns CDR1 SGDLS and CDR2 YYNGEE. The J segment lost 1 base and the V segment lost 0 bases, leaving 1 base of the junction unmatched. CDR3 amino acids: CASSVGDRGLNYGYTF. Here the CDR3 DNA reads TGTGCCAGCAGCGTAGGGGACAGGGGGCTTAACTATGGCTACACCTTC.

Many counts were recorded for this clonotype. This chain joins TRBV5-1 and TRBJ1-5; maybe TRBD1 (5 bases). The CDR3 covers 16 residues. CDR1 SGHRS and CDR2 YFSETQ come from the germline V gene. V was clipped by 0 bases and J by 0 bases, with 10 bases between them. This chain's CDR3 is CASSLAVGGSNQPQHF. The CDR3 DNA sequence: TGCGCCAGCAGCTTGGCCGTTGGGGGTAGCAATCAGCCCCAGCATTTT. Complete variable domain (other parts from reference TRBV5-1 and TRBJ1-5): KAGVTQTPRYLIKTRGQQVTLSCSPISGHRSVSWYQQTPGQGLQFLFEYFSETQRNKGNFPGRFSGRQFSNSRSEMNVSTLELGDSALYLCASSLAVGGSNQPQHFGDGTRLSIL.

This clonotype was detected only a few times. The CDR3: CSVGQFENSPLHF. CDR3 sequence (DNA): TGCAGCGTTGGACAGTTTGAAAATTCACCCCTCCACTTT. This chain joins TRBV29-1 and TRBJ1-6; D is possibly TRBD1 (5 bases). Germline CDR1 reads SQVTM; CDR2 reads ANQGSEA. This CDR3 spans 13 amino acids. Trimming removed 4 bases from V and 7 bases from J, with 11 bases in between.